The entry below gives a single T cell receptor beta chain sequence along with its context. Its antigen is still unknown. This record comes from a study of post-analysis software for immune sequencing data. At the level of the study: The disease courses covered relapsing-remitting, secondary progressive and progressive-relapsing multiple sclerosis.

V was pared by 2 bases and J by 13 bases, with 18 bases between. The germline CDR1 and CDR2 sequences are MNHEY and SVGAGI. This CDR3 is 14 amino acids long. Study outcomes and limitations: Among roughly 5 TRBV segments more frequent in patients than controls were TRBV5-6, TRBV5-1 and TRBV20-1. Controls showed significantly higher normalized Chao1 diversity than did multiple sclerosis patients.

Each TCR beta cDNA library carried unique molecular identifiers. From around 1 to 10 million T cells, a few hundred thousand cDNA molecules were obtained. TCRdb reprocessed the PCR reads via MiXCR and lists one record per CDR3 protein. The repertoire holds roughly 800,000 distinct CDR3 sequences, 53% seen once, with 4.6% in the top ten. The chain is built from TRBV6-5 and TRBJ2-1; D may correspond to TRBD1 or TRBD2 (7 bases each). The sequence derives from a girl between 5 and 17 years old with multiple sclerosis. Sequencing used blood. CDR3 nucleotides: TGTGCCAGCAGTTACCCGGGGAGGGGGCGTAAACAGTTCTTC. Translated, it gives CASSYPGRGRKQFF.